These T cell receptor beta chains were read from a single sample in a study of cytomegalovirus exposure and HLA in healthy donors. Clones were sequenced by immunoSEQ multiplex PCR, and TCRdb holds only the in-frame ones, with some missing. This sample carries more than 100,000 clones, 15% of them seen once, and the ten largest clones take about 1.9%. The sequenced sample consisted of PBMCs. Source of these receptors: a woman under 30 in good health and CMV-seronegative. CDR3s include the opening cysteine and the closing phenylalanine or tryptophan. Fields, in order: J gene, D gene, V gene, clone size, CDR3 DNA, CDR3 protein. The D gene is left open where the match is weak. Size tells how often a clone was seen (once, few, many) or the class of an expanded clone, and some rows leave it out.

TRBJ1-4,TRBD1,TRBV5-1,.,TGCGCCAGCAGCCCAACAGGGGGCAGGTCCAATGAAAAACTGTTTTTT,CASSPTGGRSNEKLFF
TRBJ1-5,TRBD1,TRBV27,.,TGTGCCAGCGGGGGATTGACAGGGGGCTTGCCCCAGCATTTT,CASGGLTGGLPQHF
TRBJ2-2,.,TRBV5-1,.,TGCGCCAGCAGCCCCGACAGGCTGAAGGGGGAGCTGTTTTTT,CASSPDRLKGELFF
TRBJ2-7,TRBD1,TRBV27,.,TGTGCCAGCAGTTTATCGATCGGTACAGGGGACTCCTACGAGCAGTACTTC,CASSLSIGTGDSYEQYF
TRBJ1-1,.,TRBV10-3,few,TGTGCCATCAGTGATGAGACAGTAAACACTGAAGCTTTCTTT,CAISDETVNTEAFF
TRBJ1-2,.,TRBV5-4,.,TGTGCCAGCAGCTCCCCGGGACACCTATATGGCTACACCTTC,CASSSPGHLYGYTF
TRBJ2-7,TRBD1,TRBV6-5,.,TGTGCCAGCAGTTACACCGGGACAGGGACCTACGAGCAGTACTTC,CASSYTGTGTYEQYF
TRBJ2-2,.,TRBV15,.,TGTGCCACCAGCAGAGTCGAGGGAAGGACCGGGGAGCTGTTTTTT,CATSRVEGRTGELFF
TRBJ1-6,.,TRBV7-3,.,TGTGCCAGCAGCCCATCGCACAGGACCATTGATTCACCCCTCCACTTT,CASSPSHRTIDSPLHF
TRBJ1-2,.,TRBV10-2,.,TGCGCCAGCAGTGAGGCCCGGGATAGTTACTATGGCTACACCTTC,CASSEARDSYYGYTF
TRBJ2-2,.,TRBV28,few,TGTGCCAGCAGTTTAGTATCAGGGGCAAGAACCGGGGAGCTGTTTTTT,CASSLVSGARTGELFF
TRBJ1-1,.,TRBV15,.,TGTGCCACAAGCAGTGGAGGGCGGGGTGAAGCTTTCTTT,CATSSGGRGEAFF
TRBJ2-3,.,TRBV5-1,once,TGCGCCAGCAGCTTGGTGGCGGGCCTCACAGATACGCAGTATTTT,CASSLVAGLTDTQYF
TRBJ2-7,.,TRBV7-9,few,TGTGCCAGCAGCGACTGGACGGGGGCCTACGAGCAGTACTTC,CASSDWTGAYEQYF
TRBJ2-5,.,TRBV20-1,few,TGCAGTGTTCTAGCCGCAGAGACCCAGTACTTC,CSVLAAETQYF
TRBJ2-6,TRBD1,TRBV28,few,TGTGCCAGCAGTTTAGCCCTGGGCAGGGGGCCTGGGGCCAACGTCCTGACTTTC,CASSLALGRGPGANVLTF
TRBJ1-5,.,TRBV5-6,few,TGTGCCAGCAGCTTGACAGGGCGAAAGAGCAATCAGCCCCAGCATTTT,CASSLTGRKSNQPQHF
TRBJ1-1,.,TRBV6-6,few,TGTGCCAGCGGGGGGTCTAGCACTGAAGCTTTCTTT,CASGGSSTEAFF
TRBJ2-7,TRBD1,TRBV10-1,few,TGCGCCAGCAACAGGGGGCGCCACGAGCAGTACTTC,CASNRGRHEQYF
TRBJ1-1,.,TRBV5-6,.,TGTGCCAGCAGCTTGGCAGGGGCGACCACTGAAGCTTTCTTT,CASSLAGATTEAFF
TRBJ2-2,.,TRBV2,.,TGTGCCAGCAGTTTGGAGGACTATAACACCGGGGAGCTGTTTTTT,CASSLEDYNTGELFF
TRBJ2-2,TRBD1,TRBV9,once,TGTGCCAGCAGCCCGGGGACAGGGGAGGACACCGGGGAGCTGTTTTTT,CASSPGTGEDTGELFF
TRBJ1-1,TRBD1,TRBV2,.,TGTGCCAGCAGTGATCCTGCGGACAGGGTGCGCACTGAAGCTTTCTTT,CASSDPADRVRTEAFF
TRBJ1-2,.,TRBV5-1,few,TGCGCCAGCAGCTTGGACGGCTATGGCTACACCTTC,CASSLDGYGYTF
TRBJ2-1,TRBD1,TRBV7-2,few,TGTGCCAGCAGTACTCGGACAGGGATTATCGATGAGCAGTTCTTC,CASSTRTGIIDEQFF
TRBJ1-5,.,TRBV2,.,TGTGCCAGCAATAGACAGCAAAATCAGCCCCAGCATTTT,CASNRQQNQPQHF
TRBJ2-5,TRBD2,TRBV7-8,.,TGTGCCAGCAGCTTCCTAGGACTAGCAGAGAGAGAGACCCAGTACTTC,CASSFLGLAERETQYF
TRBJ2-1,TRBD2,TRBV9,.,TGTGCCAGCAGCGTACCCGACCCTAGCGGGACCAAATACAGGGATGAGCAGTTCTTC,CASSVPDPSGTKYRDEQFF
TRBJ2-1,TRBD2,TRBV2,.,TGTGCCAGCAGTGAATGGCGGGAGTACAATGAGCAGTTCTTC,CASSEWREYNEQFF
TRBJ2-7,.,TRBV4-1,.,TGCGCCAGCAGCAGAAAAAAAGAGGAGGGTTACGAGCAGTACTTC,CASSRKKEEGYEQYF
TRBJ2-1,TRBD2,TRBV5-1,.,TGCGCCAGCAGCCCAGGACTAGCGGAGCCTTCCGGGGATGAGCAGTTCTTC,CASSPGLAEPSGDEQFF
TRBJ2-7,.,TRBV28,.,TGTGCCAGCAGTCCCGCCCTCAGATCCCCCTCCGTATACGAGCAGTACTTC,CASSPALRSPSVYEQYF
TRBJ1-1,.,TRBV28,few,TGTGCCAGCAGTTCCCTAGCGGGGGGGGTTTTCTTT,CASSSLAGGVFF
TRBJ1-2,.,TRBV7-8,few,TGTGCCAGCAGCTTAGAGGCGTCAGGGCTAAACTATGGCTACACCTTC,CASSLEASGLNYGYTF
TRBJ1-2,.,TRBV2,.,TGTGCCAGCCGAGGAGGGAGAACGGCCTTC,CASRGGRTAF
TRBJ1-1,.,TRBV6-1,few,TGTGCCAGCAGCAAGCCTATGAACACTGAAGCTTTCTTT,CASSKPMNTEAFF
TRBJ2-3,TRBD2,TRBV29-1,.,TGCAGCGCCGGGACTAGAGACACAGATACGCAGTATTTT,CSAGTRDTDTQYF
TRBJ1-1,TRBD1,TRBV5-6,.,TGTGCCAGCAGCACTCCGGGACAGGGGAACACTGAAGCTTTCTTT,CASSTPGQGNTEAFF
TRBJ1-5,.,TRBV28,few,TGTGCCAGCAGTTTGACGGGGGAGAAGAGCCAGCCCCAGCATTTT,CASSLTGEKSQPQHF
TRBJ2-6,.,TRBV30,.,TGTGCCTGGAGTGTTGTCCCTGAGTCTGGGGCCAACGTCCTGACTTTC,CAWSVVPESGANVLTF
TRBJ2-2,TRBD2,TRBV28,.,TGTGCCAGCAGTTTGACTAGCGGGGGGAGGGAGCTGTTTTTT,CASSLTSGGRELFF
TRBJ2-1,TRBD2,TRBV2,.,TGTGCCAGCAGTGTTTTTGCGGGACTAGCCTACAATGAGCAGTTCTTC,CASSVFAGLAYNEQFF
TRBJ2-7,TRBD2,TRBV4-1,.,TGCGCCAGCAGCCCCGATGGACTAGCGGCCATCTACGAGCAGTACTTC,CASSPDGLAAIYEQYF
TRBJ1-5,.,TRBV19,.,TGTGCCAGTAGTACTCAGGCCCTCTCAAATCAGCCCCAGCATTTT,CASSTQALSNQPQHF
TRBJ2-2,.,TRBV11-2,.,TGTGCCACAGGGGCTCTGAGGACCGGGGAGCTGTTTTTT,CATGALRTGELFF
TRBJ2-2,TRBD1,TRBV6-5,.,TGTGCCAGTACCGGGACAGCGAACACCGGGGAGCTGTTTTTT,CASTGTANTGELFF
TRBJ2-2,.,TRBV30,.,TGTGCCTGGAGTTCTGGGGCCTCCACCGGGGAGCTGTTTTTT,CAWSSGASTGELFF
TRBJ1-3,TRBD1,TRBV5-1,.,TGCGCCAGCAGCTTGGCCAAGATGGGGACAGGGGGAATCTCTGGAAACACCATATATTTT,CASSLAKMGTGGISGNTIYF
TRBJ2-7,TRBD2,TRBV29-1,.,TGCAGCGCTCAGACTAGCGGCCTTAAATACGAGCAGTACTTC,CSAQTSGLKYEQYF
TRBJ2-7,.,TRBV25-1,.,TGTGCCAGCATTAAAACAGGGAGCTCCTACGAGCAGTACTTC,CASIKTGSSYEQYF
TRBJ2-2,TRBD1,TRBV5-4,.,TGTGCCAGCAGCTTGACCCGACAGGGGCCGACCGGGGAGCTGTTTTTT,CASSLTRQGPTGELFF